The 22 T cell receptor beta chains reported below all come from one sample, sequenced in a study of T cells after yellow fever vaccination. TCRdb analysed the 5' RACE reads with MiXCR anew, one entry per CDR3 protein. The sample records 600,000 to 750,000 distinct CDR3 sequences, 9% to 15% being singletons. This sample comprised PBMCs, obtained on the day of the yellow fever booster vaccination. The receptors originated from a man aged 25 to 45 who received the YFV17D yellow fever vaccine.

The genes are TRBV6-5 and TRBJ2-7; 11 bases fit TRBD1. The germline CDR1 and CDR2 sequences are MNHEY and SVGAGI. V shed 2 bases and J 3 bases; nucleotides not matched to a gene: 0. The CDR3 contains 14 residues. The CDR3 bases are TGTGCCAGCAGTTACGGGACAGGGGGCTACGAGCAGTACTTC. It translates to CASSYGTGGYEQYF.

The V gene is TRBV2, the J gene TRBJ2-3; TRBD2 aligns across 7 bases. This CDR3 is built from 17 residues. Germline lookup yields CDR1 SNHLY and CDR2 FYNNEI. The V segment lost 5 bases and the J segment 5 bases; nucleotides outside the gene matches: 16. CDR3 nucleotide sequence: TGTGCCAGCAGTCTACTCGGACTAGGGCAACTTCAAGATACGCAGTATTTT. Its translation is CASSLLGLGQLQDTQYF.

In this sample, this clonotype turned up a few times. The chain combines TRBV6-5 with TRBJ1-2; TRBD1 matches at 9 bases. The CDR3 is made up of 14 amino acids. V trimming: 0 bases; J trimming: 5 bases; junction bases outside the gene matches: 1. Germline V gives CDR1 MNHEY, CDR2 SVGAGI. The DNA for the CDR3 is TGTGCCAGCAGTTACTCCGGACAGGGGTATGGCTACACCTTC. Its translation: CASSYSGQGYGYTF.

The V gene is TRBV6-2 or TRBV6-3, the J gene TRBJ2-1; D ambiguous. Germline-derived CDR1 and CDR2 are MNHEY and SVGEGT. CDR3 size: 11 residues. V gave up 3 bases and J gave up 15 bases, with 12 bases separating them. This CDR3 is CASSYRSTWFF. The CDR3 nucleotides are TGTGCCAGCAGTTATCGAAGCACTTGGTTCTTC.

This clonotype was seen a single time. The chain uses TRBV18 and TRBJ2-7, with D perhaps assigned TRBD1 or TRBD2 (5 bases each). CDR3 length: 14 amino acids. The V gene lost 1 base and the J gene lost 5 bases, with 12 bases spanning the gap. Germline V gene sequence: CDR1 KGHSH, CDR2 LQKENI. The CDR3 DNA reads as TGTGCCAGCTCACCACAGGGACCCACCGACGAGCAGTACTTC. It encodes CASSPQGPTDEQYF.

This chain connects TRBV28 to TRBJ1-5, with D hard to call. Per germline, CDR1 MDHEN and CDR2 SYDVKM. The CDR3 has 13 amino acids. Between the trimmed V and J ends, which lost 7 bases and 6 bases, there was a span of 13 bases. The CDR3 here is CASTLFSRQPQHF. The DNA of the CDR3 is TGTGCCAGCACCCTTTTCTCGCGTCAGCCCCAGCATTTT.

The CDR3 region is CSARGGAGGETQYF. DNA of the CDR3: TGCAGTGCTAGAGGGGGAGCGGGAGGAGAGACCCAGTACTTC. The chain carries TRBV20-1 and TRBJ2-5; 9 nucleotides line up with TRBD2. Trimming cost V 1 base and J 4 bases; bases outside gene matches: 4. Germline-derived CDR1 and CDR2 are DFQATT and SNEGSKA (reference sequence). CDR3 size: 14 residues.

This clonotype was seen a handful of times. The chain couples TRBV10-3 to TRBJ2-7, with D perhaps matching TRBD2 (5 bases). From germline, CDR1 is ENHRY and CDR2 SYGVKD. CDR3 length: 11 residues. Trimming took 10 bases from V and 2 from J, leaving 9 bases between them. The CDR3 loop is CATSGTYEQYF. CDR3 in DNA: TGTGCCACCAGCGGTACCTACGAGCAGTACTTC.

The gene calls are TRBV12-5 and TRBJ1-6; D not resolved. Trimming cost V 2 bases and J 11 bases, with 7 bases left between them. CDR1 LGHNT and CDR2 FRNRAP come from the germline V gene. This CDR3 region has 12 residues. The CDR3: CASGLPPAPLHF. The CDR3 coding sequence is TGTGCTAGTGGTTTGCCTCCCGCACCCCTCCACTTT.

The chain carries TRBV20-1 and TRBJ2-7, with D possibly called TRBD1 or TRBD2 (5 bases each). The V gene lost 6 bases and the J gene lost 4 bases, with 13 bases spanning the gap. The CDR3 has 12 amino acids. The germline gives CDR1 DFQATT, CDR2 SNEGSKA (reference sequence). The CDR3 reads CSANTGTYEQYF. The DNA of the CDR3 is TGCAGTGCAAACACCGGGACGTACGAGCAGTACTTC.

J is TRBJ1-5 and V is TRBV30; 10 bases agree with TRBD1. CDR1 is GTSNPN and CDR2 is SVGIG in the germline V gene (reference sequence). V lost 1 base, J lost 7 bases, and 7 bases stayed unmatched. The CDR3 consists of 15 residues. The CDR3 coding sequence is TGTGCCTGGAGTGGAGGGGACAGGGGAGGCCAGCCCCAGCATTTT. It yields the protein CAWSGGDRGGQPQHF.

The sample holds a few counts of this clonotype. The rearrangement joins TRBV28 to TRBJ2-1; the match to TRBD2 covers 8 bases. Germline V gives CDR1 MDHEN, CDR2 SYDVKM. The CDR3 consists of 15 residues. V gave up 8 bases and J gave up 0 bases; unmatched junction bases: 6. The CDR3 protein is CASEASGFSYNEQFF. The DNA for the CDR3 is TGTGCCAGCGAGGCTAGCGGGTTCTCCTACAATGAGCAGTTCTTC.

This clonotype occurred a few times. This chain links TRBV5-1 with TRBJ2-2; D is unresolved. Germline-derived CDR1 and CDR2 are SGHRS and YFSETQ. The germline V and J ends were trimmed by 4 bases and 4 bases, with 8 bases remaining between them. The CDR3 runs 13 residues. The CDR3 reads CASSHLVTGELFF. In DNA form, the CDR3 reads TGCGCCAGCAGCCATTTGGTCACCGGGGAGCTGTTTTTT.

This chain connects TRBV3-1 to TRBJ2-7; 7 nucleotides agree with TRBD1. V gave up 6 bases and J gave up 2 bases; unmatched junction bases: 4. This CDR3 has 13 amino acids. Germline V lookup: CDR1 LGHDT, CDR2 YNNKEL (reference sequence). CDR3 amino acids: CASRSQGAYEQYF. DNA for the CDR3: TGTGCCAGCAGATCCCAGGGGGCCTACGAGCAGTACTTC.

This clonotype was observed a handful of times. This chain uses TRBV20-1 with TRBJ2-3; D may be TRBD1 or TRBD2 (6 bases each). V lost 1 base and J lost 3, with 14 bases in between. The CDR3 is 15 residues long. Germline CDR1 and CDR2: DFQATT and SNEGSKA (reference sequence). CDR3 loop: CSARGYRGVTDTQYF. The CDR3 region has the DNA TGCAGTGCTAGAGGTTATAGGGGGGTAACAGATACGCAGTATTTT.

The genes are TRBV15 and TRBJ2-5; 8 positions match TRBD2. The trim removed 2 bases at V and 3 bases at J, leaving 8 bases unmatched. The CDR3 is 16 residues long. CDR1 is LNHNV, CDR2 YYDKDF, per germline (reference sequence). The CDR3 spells CATSRLLAGRKETQYF. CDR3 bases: TGTGCCACCAGCAGACTCTTAGCGGGAAGGAAAGAGACCCAGTACTTC. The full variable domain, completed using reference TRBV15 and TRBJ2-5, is DAMVIQNPRYQVTQFGKPVTLSCSQTLNHNVMYWYQQKSSQAPKLLFHYYDKDFNNEADTPDNFQSRRPNTSFCFLDIRSPGLGDTAMYLCATSRLLAGRKETQYFGPGTRLLVL.

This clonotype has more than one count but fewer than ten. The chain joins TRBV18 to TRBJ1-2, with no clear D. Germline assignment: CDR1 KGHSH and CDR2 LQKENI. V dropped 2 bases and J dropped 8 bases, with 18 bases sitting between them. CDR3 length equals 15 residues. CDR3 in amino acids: CASSPVSEANEGYTF. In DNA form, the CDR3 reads TGTGCCAGCTCACCAGTGTCGGAGGCGAATGAGGGCTACACCTTC.

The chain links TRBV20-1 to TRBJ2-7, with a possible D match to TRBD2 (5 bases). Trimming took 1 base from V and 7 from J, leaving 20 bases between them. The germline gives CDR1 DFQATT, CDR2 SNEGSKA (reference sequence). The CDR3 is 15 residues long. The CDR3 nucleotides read TGCAGTGCTAGAGCCGGTGGGAAACCAACGGGGGAGCAGTACTTC. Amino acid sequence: CSARAGGKPTGEQYF.

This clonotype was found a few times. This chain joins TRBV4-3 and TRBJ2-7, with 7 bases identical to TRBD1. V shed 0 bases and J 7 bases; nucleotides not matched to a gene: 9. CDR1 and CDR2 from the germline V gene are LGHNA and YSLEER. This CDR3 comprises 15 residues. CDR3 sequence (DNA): TGCGCCAGCAGCCAAGAGTACAGGGGTGGAAGTGAGCAGTACTTC. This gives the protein CASSQEYRGGSEQYF.

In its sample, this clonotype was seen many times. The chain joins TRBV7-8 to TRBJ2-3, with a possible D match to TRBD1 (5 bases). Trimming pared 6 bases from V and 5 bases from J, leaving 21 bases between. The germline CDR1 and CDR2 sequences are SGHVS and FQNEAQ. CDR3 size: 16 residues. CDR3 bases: TGTGCCAGCAGTCCCCGCCAACGCAGGGTGGAAGATACGCAGTATTTT. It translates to CASSPRQRRVEDTQYF.

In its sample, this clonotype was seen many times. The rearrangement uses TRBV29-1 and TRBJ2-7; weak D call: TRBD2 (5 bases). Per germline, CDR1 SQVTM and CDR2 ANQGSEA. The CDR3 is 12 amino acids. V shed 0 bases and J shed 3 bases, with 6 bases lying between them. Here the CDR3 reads CSVEDAGYEQYF. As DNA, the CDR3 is TGCAGCGTTGAAGATGCGGGCTACGAGCAGTACTTC.

The CDR3 region has the DNA TGCAGTGCTAGAGAGAAGGACCGTCTACTGTATGGCTACACCTTC. It specifies CSAREKDRLLYGYTF. The J gene is TRBJ1-2, the V gene TRBV20-1; D call uncertain. V gave up 0 bases and J gave up 5 bases, with 16 bases separating them. CDR3 length: 15 residues. Germline lookup yields CDR1 DFQATT and CDR2 SNEGSKA (reference sequence).